These 27 T cell receptor beta chains share one sample of origin, sequenced in a study of identical twins. From the 5' RACE reads, TCRdb called clonotypes with MiXCR, one entry per CDR3 protein. Seen here are hundreds of thousands of distinct CDR3 sequences, around 20% observed once, and the top ten hold 4% to 5.5%. The sample also formed part of further work on T cells expressing NK-cell markers.

The specimen was PBMCs. Receptors were obtained from a young woman in good health.

The table lists this clonotype with a few counts. The J gene is TRBJ2-3, the V gene TRBV12-3 or TRBV12-4, with a weak D call TRBD2 (6 bases). V lost 5 bases and J lost 2, with 17 bases in between. The CDR3 runs 16 residues. CDR3: CASSVSSGVTTDTQYF. In DNA, the CDR3 is TGTGCCAGCAGTGTCTCATCGGGGGTCACCACAGATACGCAGTATTTT.

V gene TRBV5-1 combines with J gene TRBJ1-2, with D possibly TRBD1 on 5 matching bases. CDR3 length: 15 amino acids. CDR1 is SGHRS and CDR2 is YFSETQ in the germline V gene. Trimming left V 2 bases short and J 5 bases short, with 16 bases between. The chain's CDR3 is CASSFRQGPEYGYTF. The CDR3 DNA sequence: TGCGCCAGCAGCTTTCGTCAGGGACCAGAATATGGCTACACCTTC.

The chain couples TRBV25-1 to TRBJ2-7; D is perhaps TRBD1 or TRBD2 (5 bases each). Per the germline V gene, CDR1 is MGHDK and CDR2 is SYGVNS. This CDR3 comprises 14 residues. Trimming took off 4 bases at V and 1 base at J, with 11 bases between the two ends. CDR3 amino acids: CASSAGTSSYEQYF. CDR3 DNA sequence: TGTGCCAGCAGTGCCGGGACCTCGTCCTACGAGCAGTACTTC.

V and J are TRBV20-1 and TRBJ2-3, with D possibly being TRBD2 (6 bases). This CDR3 is built from 12 residues. Germline CDR1 reads DFQATT; CDR2 reads SNEGSKA (reference sequence). V lost 3 bases, J lost 4 bases, and 8 bases lay in between. In DNA form, the CDR3 reads TGCAGTGCTAGCGGGAGTTCAGATACGCAGTATTTT. Protein product: CSASGSSDTQYF.

This clonotype was seen a handful of times. The CDR3 is CSAQTRGRTDTQYF. The CDR3 nucleotides read TGCAGTGCTCAGACGCGCGGGAGAACAGATACGCAGTATTTT. The chain couples TRBV20-1 to TRBJ2-3, with 7 nucleotides matching TRBD2. The V segment lost 5 bases and the J segment 3 bases; nucleotides outside the gene matches: 8. This CDR3 has 14 amino acids. Germline assignment: CDR1 DFQATT and CDR2 SNEGSKA (reference sequence).

This clonotype was counted many times. The rearrangement links TRBV5-1 to TRBJ2-1, with 7 bases identical to TRBD2. The V segment lost 4 bases and the J segment 3 bases; nucleotides outside the gene matches: 10. CDR3 size: 16 residues. The germline gives CDR1 SGHRS, CDR2 YFSETQ. CDR3 in DNA: TGCGCCAGCAGCCCATCTCCGGGGACTATCTACAATGAGCAGTTCTTC. Its protein product is CASSPSPGTIYNEQFF. Together with reference TRBV5-1 and TRBJ2-1, the CDR3 gives the full variable domain: KAGVTQTPRYLIKTRGQQVTLSCSPISGHRSVSWYQQTPGQGLQFLFEYFSETQRNKGNFPGRFSGRQFSNSRSEMNVSTLELGDSALYLCASSPSPGTIYNEQFFGPGTRLTVL.

This clonotype was seen repeatedly, ten times or more. The chain is built from TRBV10-3 and TRBJ2-1; 14 nucleotides line up with TRBD2. With 3 bases clipped from V and 8 bases from J, the junction kept 9 bases outside the gene matches. The V gene's germline CDR1 is ENHRY and CDR2 SYGVKD. The CDR3 extends over 17 amino acids. This CDR3 is CAISDSGLAGANYEQFF. In nucleotides, the CDR3 is TGTGCCATCAGTGATTCGGGACTAGCGGGAGCAAACTATGAGCAGTTCTTC.

The chain uses TRBV7-6 and TRBJ1-4; 7 nucleotides line up with TRBD1. The CDR3 sequence is 15 residues long. The germline V gene has CDR1 SGHVS and CDR2 FNYEAQ. V was pared by 5 bases and J by 4 bases, with 7 bases of the junction left unmatched. The CDR3 nucleotides are TGTGCCAGCAGCCCACAGGGGAAGTTTAATGAAAAACTGTTTTTT. Translating gives CASSPQGKFNEKLFF.

The sample holds a few counts of this clonotype. J is TRBJ2-7 and V is TRBV9; D is possibly TRBD1 (7 bases). The V gene lost 0 bases and the J gene lost 2 bases, with 12 bases spanning the gap. This CDR3 has 15 residues. Germline loops: CDR1 SGDLS, CDR2 YYNGEE. The DNA of the CDR3 is TGTGCCAGCAGCGTAGAGGCGGGACAGACCTACGAGCAGTACTTC. Its protein is CASSVEAGQTYEQYF.

This clonotype appeared a few times. This chain joins TRBV24-1 and TRBJ2-1; tentatively, D is TRBD1 (6 bases). This CDR3 is built from 15 residues. Germline CDR1 is KGHDR and CDR2 is SFDVKD. Deletions cut 5 bases from V and 6 bases from J, with 16 bases between. CDR3 nucleotides: TGTGCCACCAGTGGTAGGGGACAATCTCTCAATGAGCAGTTCTTC. This gives the protein CATSGRGQSLNEQFF.

This clonotype was seen many times. J is TRBJ1-5 and V is TRBV6-2 or TRBV6-3; D not resolved. Germline assignment: CDR1 MNHEY and CDR2 SVGEGT. V gave up 2 bases and J gave up 3 bases, with 14 bases separating them. The CDR3 covers 16 residues. The CDR3 protein is CASSYATDFYNQPQHF. In DNA, the CDR3 is TGTGCCAGCAGTTACGCGACGGATTTTTACAATCAGCCCCAGCATTTT.

This clonotype appeared a few times. The chain uses TRBV7-2 and TRBJ2-5; D uncertain. This CDR3 has 14 residues. The V end lost 3 bases, the J end lost 4 bases, and 12 bases lay between the germline ends. From germline, CDR1 is SGHTA and CDR2 FQGNSA. DNA of the CDR3: TGTGCCAGCAGCTTCTCCAGTCTCACAGAGACCCAGTACTTC. It specifies CASSFSSLTETQYF. Based on the CDR3 plus reference TRBV7-2 and TRBJ2-5, the full variable domain is GAGVSQSPSNKVTEKGKDVELRCDPISGHTALYWYRQSLGQGLEFLIYFQGNSAPDKSGLPSDRFSAERTGGSVSTLTIQRTQQEDSAVYLCASSFSSLTETQYFGPGTRLLVL.

In this sample, this clonotype turned up many times. J is TRBJ1-5 and V is TRBV9; no clear D gene. The V gene's germline CDR1 is SGDLS and CDR2 YYNGEE. This CDR3 spans 15 amino acids. The V and J ends lost 0 bases and 2 bases respectively, with 9 bases between them. The CDR3 region has the DNA TGTGCCAGCAGCGTAGACGACGGCCGCAATCAGCCCCAGCATTTT. Amino acids: CASSVDDGRNQPQHF.

The V and J genes are TRBV5-6 and TRBJ1-5, with unresolved D. CDR3 size: 15 residues. Trimming left V 3 bases short and J 0 bases short, with 10 bases between. Germline V lookup: CDR1 SGHDT, CDR2 YYEEEE. Written as DNA, the CDR3 is TGTGCCAGCAGCTCCGATACGGATAGCAATCAGCCCCAGCATTTT. The encoded protein is CASSSDTDSNQPQHF.

Many counts were recorded for this clonotype. This chain's CDR3 is CASSLGGSGGPGETQYF. As DNA, the CDR3 is TGTGCCAGCAGCTTAGGGGGCAGCGGTGGTCCGGGCGAGACCCAGTACTTC. The genes are TRBV11-2 and TRBJ2-5; D is possibly TRBD1 or TRBD2 (5 bases each). Germline CDR1 is SGHAT and CDR2 is FQNNGV. V lost 1 base, J lost 5 bases, and 20 bases lay in between. This CDR3 is built from 17 residues.

This clonotype was seen at least ten times. CDR3 sequence (DNA): TGTGCCAGCAGTTGGGACTACGAGCAGTACTTC. Amino acid sequence: CASSWDYEQYF. This chain joins TRBV6-2 or TRBV6-3 and TRBJ2-7; no reliable D call. V dropped 4 bases and J dropped 3 bases, with 4 bases sitting between them. The CDR3 consists of 11 residues. Looked up from germline, CDR1 is MNHEY and CDR2 is SVGEGT.

This clonotype was observed at least ten times. A junction boundary mismatches the germline segment, possibly from a read error. The V gene is TRBV2, the J gene TRBJ2-7; D is possibly TRBD2 (6 bases). Germline-derived CDR1 and CDR2 are SNHLY and FYNNEI. The CDR3 is made up of 14 amino acids. The CDR3 spells CASRMDYGSNEQYF. CDR3 in DNA: TGTGCCAGCAGGATGGACTACGGCTCCAACGAGCAGTACTTC.

The chain employs TRBV11-2 and TRBJ2-1; D unclear. Per germline, CDR1 SGHAT and CDR2 FQNNGV. This CDR3 has 13 amino acids. V dropped 5 bases and J dropped 6 bases, with 11 bases sitting between them. CDR3 coding DNA: TGTGCCAGCAGCCACCTATTGGGCAATGAGCAGTTCTTC. Its translation is CASSHLLGNEQFF. The complete variable domain, with remaining parts taken from reference TRBV11-2 and TRBJ2-1, reads EAGVAQSPRYKIIEKRQSVAFWCNPISGHATLYWYQQILGQGPKLLIQFQNNGVVDDSQLPKDRFSAERLKGVDSTLKIQPAKLEDSAVYLCASSHLLGNEQFFGPGTRLTVL.

This clonotype came up a few times. This chain connects TRBV12-3 or TRBV12-4 to TRBJ1-5, with D possibly matching TRBD1 (5 bases). V was pared by 1 base and J by 6 bases, with 10 bases between. The CDR3 is made up of 14 amino acids. The DNA of the CDR3 is TGTGCCAGCAGTTTAGGGGCTGGGGGTCAGCCCCAGCATTTT. Protein: CASSLGAGGQPQHF.

This clonotype was counted between two and nine times. The V call is TRBV5-1, the J call TRBJ2-1, with 7 nucleotides matching TRBD2. V lost 0 bases to trimming and J lost 4 bases; unmatched junction nucleotides: 7. This CDR3 has 16 amino acids. In germline, CDR1 is SGHRS, CDR2 YFSETQ. The CDR3 region is CASSLETARGYNEQFF. Written as DNA, the CDR3 is TGCGCCAGCAGCTTGGAGACAGCGCGGGGGTACAATGAGCAGTTCTTC.

This clonotype was seen more than once but under ten times. The chain employs TRBV20-1 and TRBJ2-1; maybe TRBD2 (5 bases). Germline CDR1 and CDR2: DFQATT and SNEGSKA (reference sequence). This CDR3 is built from 13 residues. The V end lost 3 bases, the J end lost 2 bases, and 8 bases lay between the germline ends. The CDR3 loop reads CSARRVTYNEQFF. The DNA of the CDR3 is TGCAGTGCTAGGAGGGTGACCTACAATGAGCAGTTCTTC.

This sequence joins TRBV11-3 and TRBJ2-5; D might be TRBD1 (6 bases). CDR3 size: 14 residues. Germline assignment: CDR1 SGHNT and CDR2 YENEEA. Between the trimmed V and J ends, which lost 4 bases and 1 base, there was a span of 10 bases. This chain's CDR3 is CASSSRTAQETQYF. CDR3 nucleotides: TGTGCCAGCAGCTCTAGGACAGCCCAAGAGACCCAGTACTTC.

The chain carries TRBV15 and TRBJ2-6; 10 bases line up with TRBD2. V dropped 5 bases and J dropped 0; count of bases not matched to a gene: 7. The CDR3 runs to 18 residues. The germline gives CDR1 LNHNV, CDR2 YYDKDF (reference sequence). CDR3 in amino acids: CATSSGLAVISGANVLTF. The DNA of the CDR3 is TGTGCCACCAGCTCCGGACTAGCGGTAATCTCTGGGGCCAACGTCCTGACTTTC.

This clonotype showed up many times. The chain couples TRBV5-1 to TRBJ2-1; 10 positions match TRBD2. The germline CDR1 and CDR2 sequences are SGHRS and YFSETQ. The length of the CDR3 is 17 residues. The J segment lost 0 bases and the V segment lost 3 bases, leaving 6 bases of the junction unmatched. The CDR3 sequence: CASSWGTSASSYNEQFF. Written as DNA, the CDR3 is TGCGCCAGCAGCTGGGGGACTAGCGCGAGCTCCTACAATGAGCAGTTCTTC.

This clonotype was seen repeatedly, ten times or more. The chain is built from TRBV9 and TRBJ2-7; 8 bases are shared with TRBD1. After removal of 6 bases from V and 5 bases from J, the junction contained 10 bases not matched to a gene. The CDR3 is 14 amino acids. Germline CDR1 SGDLS, CDR2 YYNGEE. The CDR3 region has the DNA TGTGCCAGCACCACCGGGACAGGTGCCCACGAGCAGTACTTC. It is translated as CASTTGTGAHEQYF.

The chain couples TRBV5-1 to TRBJ2-4; D unresolved. Trimming shortened V by 9 bases and J by 0 bases, and 16 bases separated the two germline ends. Germline CDR1 reads SGHRS; CDR2 reads YFSETQ. This CDR3 comprises 15 residues. The CDR3 DNA follows: TGCGCCACCGTTAAGACGGACGGAGCCAAAAACATTCAGTACTTC. This gives the protein CATVKTDGAKNIQYF.

V is TRBV20-1 and J is TRBJ2-1, with 7 positions matching TRBD1. With V trimmed by 3 bases and J by 7 bases, 6 bases remained unmatched. The CDR3 spans 13 residues. Germline CDR1 reads DFQATT; CDR2 reads SNEGSKA (reference sequence). CDR3 residues: CSASDRDGNEQFF. In DNA, the CDR3 is TGCAGTGCTAGCGACAGGGACGGGAATGAGCAGTTCTTC.